The 13 T cell receptor beta chains reported below all come from one sample, sequenced in a study of T cell repertoires in cytomegalovirus infection. A single record per CDR3 protein comes from TCRdb applying MiXCR to the reads. The sample lists more than 650,000 distinct CDR3 sequences, under 40% occurring once. Source material: PBMCs. The receptors come from a human donor in good health (CMV status not recorded). Some clones in this sample may be carry-over from other donors' samples.

This clonotype showed up just a few times. This chain uses TRBV12-3 or TRBV12-4 with TRBJ2-2, with 7 positions matching TRBD1. With 7 bases clipped from V and 5 bases from J, the junction kept 13 bases outside the gene matches. The CDR3 sequence is 16 residues long. CDR3: CASTTWGEGATGELFF. CDR3 coding DNA: TGTGCCAGCACCACTTGGGGCGAGGGGGCGACCGGGGAGCTGTTTTTT.

The CDR3 spells CATSAISTGFNNEQFF. The CDR3, as DNA: TGTGCCACCAGTGCTATCTCGACAGGGTTCAACAATGAGCAGTTCTTC. The chain combines TRBV24-1 with TRBJ2-1, with 7 bases aligning to TRBD1. The CDR3 is 16 amino acids. Germline assignment: CDR1 KGHDR and CDR2 SFDVKD. After removal of 5 bases from V and 5 bases from J, the junction contained 11 bases not matched to a gene.

The gene calls are TRBV4-2 and TRBJ1-2; D remains unclear. Trimming removed 0 bases from V and 5 bases from J, with 13 bases in between. The CDR3 totals 15 residues. Germline V gene lookup returns CDR1 LGHNA and CDR2 YNFKEQ. Written as DNA, the CDR3 is TGTGCCAGCAGCCAAGAAATGCCGGAAGGGTATGGCTACACCTTC. Its translation is CASSQEMPEGYGYTF.

This clonotype showed up just a few times. This chain connects TRBV2 to TRBJ1-6; D is undetermined. CDR1 and CDR2 (germline): SNHLY, FYNNEI. V lost 5 bases and J 19 bases, leaving 18 bases between the germline ends. The CDR3 extends over 12 amino acids. This CDR3 is CASSLRATRSHF. CDR3 nucleotides: TGTGCCAGCAGTTTACGGGCGACAAGGTCTCACTTT.

The J gene is TRBJ1-4, the V gene TRBV20-1; D is possibly TRBD1 (5 bases). This CDR3 is 14 amino acids long. The germline gives CDR1 DFQATT, CDR2 SNEGSKA (reference sequence). Between the trimmed V and J ends, which lost 0 bases and 8 bases, there was a span of 13 bases. The CDR3: CSARDPGLGEKLFF. CDR3 nucleotide sequence: TGCAGTGCTAGAGATCCGGGGCTGGGAGAAAAACTGTTTTTT.

Details on this clonotype: A read error is likely, as this CDR3 ends without the conserved phenylalanine or tryptophan. The rearrangement links TRBV29-1 to TRBJ2-5; 16 nucleotides match TRBD2. V lost 6 bases to trimming and J lost 3 bases; unmatched junction nucleotides: 1. Germline lookup yields CDR1 SQVTM and CDR2 ANQGSEA. CDR3 length: 14 residues. The CDR3 DNA is TGCAGCGTAGGGACTAGCGGGAGGGAAGAGACCCAGTACTTA. As protein: CSVGTSGREETQYL.

This chain joins TRBV19 and TRBJ1-2, with D uncertain. This CDR3 is 12 amino acids long. Trimming stripped 6 bases from V and 7 bases from J, with 12 bases between. Germline V lookup: CDR1 LNHDA, CDR2 SQIVND (reference sequence). The CDR3 sequence is CASSEGLIGYTF. The DNA of the CDR3 is TGTGCCAGTAGCGAAGGACTGATTGGCTACACCTTC.

This clonotype has a handful of counts. The genes are TRBV7-9 and TRBJ1-1; TRBD1 agrees at 7 bases. This CDR3 is built from 16 residues. The V segment lost 5 bases and the J segment 1 base; nucleotides outside the gene matches: 10. CDR1 SEHNR and CDR2 FQNEAQ come from the germline V gene (reference sequence). The CDR3 here is CASSQKIGTENTEAFF. The CDR3 DNA is TGTGCCAGCAGCCAAAAAATCGGGACAGAGAACACTGAAGCTTTCTTT. Full variable domain (outside the CDR3, taken from reference TRBV7-9 and TRBJ1-1): DTGVSQNPRHKITKRGQNVTFRCDPISEHNRLYWYRQTLGQGPEFLTYFQNEAQLEKSRLLSDRFSAERPKGSFSTLEIQRTEQGDSAMYLCASSQKIGTENTEAFFGQGTRLTVV.

This rearrangement joins TRBV29-1 to TRBJ2-5, with TRBD2 identical over 8 bases. This CDR3 is built from 13 residues. The V and J ends lost 5 bases and 5 bases, in that order; junction bases with no gene match: 7. Per germline, CDR1 SQVTM and CDR2 ANQGSEA. The CDR3 nucleotides are TGCAGCGTTCCCTTAGCGGGAAGGGAGACCCAGTACTTC. Translating gives CSVPLAGRETQYF.

This rearrangement joins TRBV2 to TRBJ2-5; TRBD2 aligns across 10 bases. Germline assignment: CDR1 SNHLY and CDR2 FYNNEI. The J segment lost 1 base and the V segment lost 5 bases, leaving 7 bases of the junction unmatched. This CDR3 comprises 16 residues. The CDR3 nucleotides read TGTGCCAGCAGTCAGTTTAGGACTAGCGGCCAAGAGACCCAGTACTTC. This sequence encodes CASSQFRTSGQETQYF.

The chain employs TRBV6-5 and TRBJ1-1; 9 nucleotides line up with TRBD1. Germline CDR1 reads MNHEY; CDR2 reads SVGAGI. Losses at the gene ends were 8 bases for V and 5 bases for J; bases not matched to a gene: 6. The CDR3 contains 13 residues. CDR3 in DNA: TGTGCCAGCCAGGACAGGGGAGGTACTGAAGCTTTCTTT. Protein product: CASQDRGGTEAFF.

This chain joins TRBV11-2 and TRBJ1-3; 7 nucleotides align to TRBD1. Germline CDR1 is SGHAT and CDR2 is FQNNGV. Unmatched junction bases numbered 3, after V lost 5 bases and J lost 2 bases. This CDR3 region has 14 residues. CDR3 sequence (DNA): TGTGCCAGCAGCCTCGGACAGGCTGGAAACACCATATATTTT. Translating it yields CASSLGQAGNTIYF. The full variable domain, completed using reference TRBV11-2 and TRBJ1-3, is EAGVAQSPRYKIIEKRQSVAFWCNPISGHATLYWYQQILGQGPKLLIQFQNNGVVDDSQLPKDRFSAERLKGVDSTLKIQPAKLEDSAVYLCASSLGQAGNTIYFGEGSWLTVV.

The sample holds a few counts of this clonotype. V is TRBV7-2 and J is TRBJ2-5; TRBD1 agrees at 7 bases. The CDR3 is 17 amino acids. The trim removed 4 bases at V and 0 bases at J, leaving 11 bases unmatched. The V gene's germline CDR1 is SGHTA and CDR2 FQGNSA. CDR3 DNA: TGTGCCAGCAGCTCACAGCGCCGGGACAGAAACCAAGAGACCCAGTACTTC. As protein: CASSSQRRDRNQETQYF.